One and the same sample provided the 12 T cell receptor beta chains below, sequenced in a study of T cell repertoires in cytomegalovirus infection. TCRdb reprocessed the reads via MiXCR and lists one record per CDR3 protein. Of about 190,000 distinct CDR3 sequences in the sample, approximately 30% are singletons; the top ten hold roughly 31%. Sequenced: PBMCs. The receptors were sampled from a human donor in good health (CMV status not recorded). Some clones in this sample may be carry-over from other donors' samples.

The chain joins TRBV19 to TRBJ1-1; 8 nucleotides align to TRBD1. The germline CDR1 and CDR2 sequences are LNHDA and SQIVND (reference sequence). The CDR3 covers 16 residues. Germline trimming cut 7 bases from V and 4 bases from J; bases unmatched to any gene: 14. The CDR3 is CASNPIRGRGPTEAFF. The CDR3 nucleotides are TGTGCCAGTAATCCCATTCGGGGCAGGGGGCCCACTGAAGCTTTCTTT.

The chain recombines TRBV29-1 with TRBJ1-1; D remains unclear. The CDR3 is 12 amino acids. V gave up 7 bases and J gave up 2 bases, with 11 bases separating them. Germline CDR1 is SQVTM and CDR2 is ANQGSEA. The CDR3 nucleotides are TGCAGCGCGTTCCGGGAAAACACTGAAGCTTTCTTT. As protein: CSAFRENTEAFF. The full variable domain, rest sourced from reference TRBV29-1 and TRBJ1-1, is SAVISQKPSRDICQRGTSLTIQCQVDSQVTMMFWYRQQPGQSLTLIATANQGSEATYESGFVIDKFPISRPNLTFSTLTVSNMSPEDSSIYLCSAFRENTEAFFGQGTRLTVV.

The chain is built from TRBV5-1 and TRBJ2-5, with D tentatively TRBD2 (6 bases). Germline values: CDR1 SGHRS, CDR2 YFSETQ. The CDR3 runs to 16 residues. The V end was cut by 3 bases, the J end by 4 bases, with 19 bases between. As DNA, the CDR3 is TGCGCCAGCAGCTCTACCTCGGGAGAAGGGACAGAGACCCAGTACTTC. Amino acids: CASSSTSGEGTETQYF.

The chain recombines TRBV14 with TRBJ1-1; D not certain. Trimming took 0 bases from V and 8 from J, leaving 7 bases between them. This CDR3 contains 12 residues. Germline-derived CDR1 and CDR2 are SGHDN and FVKESK. The CDR3 is CASSQDMGEAFF. CDR3 sequence (DNA): TGTGCCAGCAGCCAAGATATGGGGGAAGCTTTCTTT.

This clonotype was counted only a few times. The V call is TRBV12-3 or TRBV12-4, the J call TRBJ1-4; D remains ambiguous. V was cut by 6 bases and J by 5 bases, with 13 bases left in between. CDR3 length: 14 residues. The CDR3 sequence is CASRTVGRNEKLFF. DNA of the CDR3: TGTGCCAGCAGAACTGTCGGTCGGAATGAAAAACTGTTTTTT.

The chain combines TRBV4-2 with TRBJ2-3; a weak D match, TRBD2 (6 bases). This CDR3 has 16 residues. CDR1 and CDR2 (germline): LGHNA, YNFKEQ. Between the trimmed V and J ends, which lost 3 bases and 1 base, there was a span of 14 bases. The CDR3 nucleotides read TGTGCCAGCAGCCACGCGGCGGGGATCGGCACAGATACGCAGTATTTT. This codes for CASSHAAGIGTDTQYF.

The gene calls are TRBV19 and TRBJ1-5; D is unresolved. The V end lost 3 bases, the J end lost 0 bases, and 9 bases lay between the germline ends. Germline V CDR1 and CDR2: LNHDA, SQIVND (reference sequence). This CDR3 comprises 15 residues. CDR3 residues: CASSMGRTSNQPQHF. In nucleotides, the CDR3 is TGTGCCAGTAGTATGGGAAGGACTAGCAATCAGCCCCAGCATTTT.

This chain uses TRBV20-1 with TRBJ2-3; tentatively, D is TRBD1 (5 bases). The ends were cut back, 6 bases at V and 0 bases at J, with 10 bases in the middle. The CDR3 extends over 13 amino acids. The germline CDR1 and CDR2 sequences are DFQATT and SNEGSKA (reference sequence). This CDR3 reads CSANPGSTDTQYF. DNA of the CDR3: TGCAGTGCCAACCCAGGGAGCACAGATACGCAGTATTTT.

CDR3 in DNA: TGTGCCAGCAGCTGGACACCCGCAACTAATGAAAAACTGTTTTTT. As protein: CASSWTPATNEKLFF. V and J are TRBV7-2 and TRBJ1-4; D might be TRBD1 (5 bases). This CDR3 contains 15 residues. The germline CDR1 and CDR2 sequences are SGHTA and FQGNSA. Deletions cut 4 bases from V and 0 bases from J, with 9 bases between.

The chain links TRBV7-8 to TRBJ2-1, with a weak D call TRBD1 (5 bases). From germline, CDR1 is SGHVS and CDR2 FQNEAQ. The V and J ends lost 5 bases and 10 bases respectively, with 6 bases between them. The CDR3 consists of 10 residues. CDR3 region: CASSRTEQFF. The DNA of the CDR3 is TGTGCCAGCAGCCGGACAGAGCAGTTCTTC.

This clonotype occurred a few times. The chain is built from TRBV7-2 and TRBJ2-3; D not certain. Trimming cost V 3 bases and J 5 bases, with 6 bases left between them. Germline loops: CDR1 SGHTA, CDR2 FQGNSA. This CDR3 region has 12 residues. The CDR3 nucleotides are TGTGCCAGCAGCTTGGATGAAGATACGCAGTATTTT. Translating gives CASSLDEDTQYF.

The chain uses TRBV19 and TRBJ1-4; 7 bases agree with TRBD1. In germline, CDR1 is LNHDA, CDR2 SQIVND (reference sequence). CDR3 length: 15 residues. V dropped 5 bases and J dropped 8; count of bases not matched to a gene: 11. Written as DNA, the CDR3 is TGTGCCAGTAGTTCTTCGCGTACAGGGGTCGAAAAACTGTTTTTT. This translates into CASSSSRTGVEKLFF.